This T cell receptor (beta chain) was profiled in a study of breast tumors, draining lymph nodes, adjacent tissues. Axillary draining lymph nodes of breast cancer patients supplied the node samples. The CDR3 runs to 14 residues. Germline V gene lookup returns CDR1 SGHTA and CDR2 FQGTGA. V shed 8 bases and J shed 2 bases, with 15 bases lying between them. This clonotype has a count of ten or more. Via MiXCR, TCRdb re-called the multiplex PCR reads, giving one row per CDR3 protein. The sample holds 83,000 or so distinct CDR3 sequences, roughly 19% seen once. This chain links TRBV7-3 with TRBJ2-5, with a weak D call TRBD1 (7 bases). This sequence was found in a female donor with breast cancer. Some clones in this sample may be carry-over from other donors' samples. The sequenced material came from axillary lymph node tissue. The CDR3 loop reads CASSAGGRQETQYF. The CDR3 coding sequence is TGTGCCAGCTCCGCAGGGGGGCGGCAAGAGACCCAGTACTTC. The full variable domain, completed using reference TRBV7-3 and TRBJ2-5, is GAGVSQTPSNKVTEKGKYVELRCDPISGHTALYWYRQSLGQGPEFLIYFQGTGAADDSGLPNDRFFAVRPEGSVSTLKIQRTERGDSAVYLCASSAGGRQETQYFGPGTRLLVL.